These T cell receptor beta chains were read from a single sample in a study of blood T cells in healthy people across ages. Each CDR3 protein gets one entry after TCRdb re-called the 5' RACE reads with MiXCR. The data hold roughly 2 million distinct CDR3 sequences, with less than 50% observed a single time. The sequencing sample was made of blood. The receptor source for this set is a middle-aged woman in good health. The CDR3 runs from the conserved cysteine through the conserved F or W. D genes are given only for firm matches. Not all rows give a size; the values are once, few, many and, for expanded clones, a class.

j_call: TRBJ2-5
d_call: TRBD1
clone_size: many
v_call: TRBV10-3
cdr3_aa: CAISGQGSETQYF
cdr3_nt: TGTGCCATCAGTGGACAGGGTTCAGAGACCCAGTACTTC

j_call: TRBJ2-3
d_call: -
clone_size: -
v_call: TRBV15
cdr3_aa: CATKGDKYTDTQYF
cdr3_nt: TGTGCCACGAAGGGGGACAAATACACAGATACGCAGTATTTT

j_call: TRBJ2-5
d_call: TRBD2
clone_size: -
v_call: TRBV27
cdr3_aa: CASSLSSGEFHSEQYF
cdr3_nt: TGTGCCAGCAGTTTATCCAGCGGGGAGTTCCACAGTGAGCAGTACTTC

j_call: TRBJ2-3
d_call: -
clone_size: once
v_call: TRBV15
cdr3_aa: CATSRVGTWGPGRTDTQYF
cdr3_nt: TGTGCCACCAGCAGAGTTGGTACTTGGGGCCCAGGGCGGACAGATACGCAGTATTTT

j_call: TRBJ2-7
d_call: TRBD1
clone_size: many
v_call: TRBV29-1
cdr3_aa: CSVGLWDRGHEQYF
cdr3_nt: TGCAGCGTTGGATTGTGGGACAGGGGTCACGAGCAGTACTTC

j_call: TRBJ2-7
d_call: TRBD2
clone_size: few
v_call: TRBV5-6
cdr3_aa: CASSWGGISYEQYF
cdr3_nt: TGTGCCAGCAGCTGGGGGGGGATCTCCTACGAGCAGTACTTC

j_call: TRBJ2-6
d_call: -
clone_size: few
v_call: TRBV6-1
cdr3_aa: CASSLMTVPSGANVLTF
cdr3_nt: TGTGCCAGCAGCCTCATGACAGTCCCCTCTGGGGCCAACGTCCTGACTTTC

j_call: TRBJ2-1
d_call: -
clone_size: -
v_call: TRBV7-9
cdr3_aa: CASSLKADFSYNEQFF
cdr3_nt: TGTGCCAGCAGCTTAAAGGCGGATTTTTCCTACAATGAGCAGTTCTTC

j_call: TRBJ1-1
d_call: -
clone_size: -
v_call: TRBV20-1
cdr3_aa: CSARDSGKNTEAFF
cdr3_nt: TGCAGTGCTAGAGATTCAGGGAAGAACACTGAAGCTTTCTTT

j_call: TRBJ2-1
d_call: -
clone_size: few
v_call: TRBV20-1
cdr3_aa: CSARPGNSGQQFF
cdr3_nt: TGCAGTGCGAGGCCGGGCAACTCGGGGCAGCAGTTCTTC

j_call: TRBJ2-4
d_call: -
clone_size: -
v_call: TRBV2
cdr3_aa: CASSEGEAKNIQYF
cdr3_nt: TGTGCCAGCAGTGAAGGGGAGGCCAAAAACATTCAGTACTTC

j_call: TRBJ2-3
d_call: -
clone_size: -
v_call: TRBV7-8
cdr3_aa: CVSTRQRTDTQYF
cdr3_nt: TGTGTCAGCACCCGACAGAGGACAGATACGCAGTATTTT

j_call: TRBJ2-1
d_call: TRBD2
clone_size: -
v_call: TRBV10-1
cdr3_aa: CASSGALAGEQFF
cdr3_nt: TGCGCCAGCAGTGGGGCCCTAGCGGGTGAGCAGTTCTTC

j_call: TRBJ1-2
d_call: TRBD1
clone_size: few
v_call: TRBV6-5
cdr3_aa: CASSYSSLGGHYGYTF
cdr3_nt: TGTGCCAGCAGTTACTCGAGTTTAGGGGGCCACTATGGCTACACCTTC

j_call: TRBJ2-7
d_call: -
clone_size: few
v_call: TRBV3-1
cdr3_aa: CASSHRDISKEQYF
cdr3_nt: TGTGCCAGCAGCCATAGGGACATATCTAAAGAGCAGTACTTC

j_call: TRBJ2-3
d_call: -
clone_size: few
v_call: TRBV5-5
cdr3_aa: CASSHTDSTDTQYF
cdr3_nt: TGTGCCAGCAGCCATACGGACTCCACAGATACGCAGTATTTT

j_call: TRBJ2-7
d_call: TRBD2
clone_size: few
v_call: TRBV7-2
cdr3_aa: CASSFGPSSGGLEQYF
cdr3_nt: TGTGCCAGCAGCTTCGGGCCGAGTAGCGGGGGCCTCGAGCAGTACTTC

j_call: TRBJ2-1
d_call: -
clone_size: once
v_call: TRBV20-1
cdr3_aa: CSAKTGAQGQFF
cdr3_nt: TGCAGTGCTAAGACGGGAGCCCAGGGGCAGTTCTTC

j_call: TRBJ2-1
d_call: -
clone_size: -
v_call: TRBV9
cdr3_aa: CASSVGLLREQFF
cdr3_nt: TGTGCCAGCAGCGTAGGACTGCTTCGGGAGCAGTTCTTC

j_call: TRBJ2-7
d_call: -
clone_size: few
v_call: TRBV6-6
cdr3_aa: CASSYRDSTYEQYF
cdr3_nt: TGTGCCAGCAGTTACCGGGACTCAACCTACGAGCAGTACTTC

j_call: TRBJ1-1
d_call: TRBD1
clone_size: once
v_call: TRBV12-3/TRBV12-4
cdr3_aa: CASSSQGAVTRAEAFF
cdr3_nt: TGTGCCAGCAGTTCCCAGGGGGCTGTCACAAGGGCTGAAGCTTTCTTT

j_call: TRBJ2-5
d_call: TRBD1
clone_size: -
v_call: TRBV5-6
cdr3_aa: CASSLVEWDRQETQYF
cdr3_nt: TGTGCCAGCAGCTTGGTCGAATGGGACAGACAAGAGACCCAGTACTTC

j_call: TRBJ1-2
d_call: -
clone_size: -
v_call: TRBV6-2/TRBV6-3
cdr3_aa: CASSYSTGFYGYTF
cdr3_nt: TGTGCCAGCAGTTACTCTACAGGGTTCTATGGCTACACCTTC

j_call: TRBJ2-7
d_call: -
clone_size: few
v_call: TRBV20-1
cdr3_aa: CSADNRGTEPSYEQYF
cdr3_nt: TGCAGTGCCGATAACCGCGGGACTGAACCTTCCTACGAGCAGTACTTC

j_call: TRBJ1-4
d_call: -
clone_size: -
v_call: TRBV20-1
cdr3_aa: CSATHRGNEKLFF
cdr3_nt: TGCAGTGCTACCCATCGAGGAAATGAAAAACTGTTTTTT

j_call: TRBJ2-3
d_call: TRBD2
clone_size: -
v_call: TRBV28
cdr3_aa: CASKAGGDTDTQYF
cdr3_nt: TGTGCCAGCAAAGCGGGGGGCGACACAGATACGCAGTATTTT

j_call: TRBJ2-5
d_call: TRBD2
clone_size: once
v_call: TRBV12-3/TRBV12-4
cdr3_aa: CASSFRTSGSNEQYF
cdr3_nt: TGTGCCAGCAGTTTTAGGACTAGCGGGAGCAATGAGCAGTACTTC